The clone carrying this TCR beta chain was seen only once. Its antigen is still unknown. This specimen belongs to a study of cytomegalovirus exposure and HLA in healthy donors. Study conclusions and caveats: A subsequent analysis found that TCR clusters from the first cohort also tended to co-occur in the approximately 130 validation repertoires, with around 94% of cluster scores above 0. Altogether, some 170 TCR beta chains were recorded as cytomegalovirus-associated.

Profiling relied on immunoSEQ multiplex PCR, and the TCRdb table lists in-frame clones only, not all of them. The table lists some 240,000 clones, roughly 86% of them singletons. The CDR3 extends over 14 amino acids. The germline V gene has CDR1 SGHDT and CDR2 YYEEEE. The V gene lost 2 bases and the J gene lost 4 bases, with 13 bases spanning the gap. The sequenced material came from PBMCs. The rearrangement uses TRBV5-6 and TRBJ2-7; a weak D match, TRBD1 (5 bases). This clonotype was sampled from a woman in her 30s in good health and CMV-seropositive. CDR3 sequence (DNA): TGTGCCAGCAGCTTTCGGCAGGGAAAGTACGAGCAGTACTTC. This translates into CASSFRQGKYEQYF.